This T cell receptor (beta chain) was obtained from a study of cytomegalovirus exposure and HLA in healthy donors. Measured with immunoSEQ multiplex PCR; TCRdb has only the in-frame clones, and not every one. Among around 240,000 clones listed, around 90% were seen once. The CDR3 covers 14 residues. Germline CDR1 reads MDHEN; CDR2 reads SYDVKM. V gave up 4 bases and J gave up 5 bases; unmatched junction bases: 3. The J gene is TRBJ1-5, the V gene TRBV28, with 9 bases that match TRBD1. Source material: PBMCs. This receptor was taken from a woman under 30 in good health and CMV-seronegative. In DNA, the CDR3 is TGTGCCAGCAGTTCGACAGGGGGATATCAGCCCCAGCATTTT. Translated, it gives CASSSTGGYQPQHF.